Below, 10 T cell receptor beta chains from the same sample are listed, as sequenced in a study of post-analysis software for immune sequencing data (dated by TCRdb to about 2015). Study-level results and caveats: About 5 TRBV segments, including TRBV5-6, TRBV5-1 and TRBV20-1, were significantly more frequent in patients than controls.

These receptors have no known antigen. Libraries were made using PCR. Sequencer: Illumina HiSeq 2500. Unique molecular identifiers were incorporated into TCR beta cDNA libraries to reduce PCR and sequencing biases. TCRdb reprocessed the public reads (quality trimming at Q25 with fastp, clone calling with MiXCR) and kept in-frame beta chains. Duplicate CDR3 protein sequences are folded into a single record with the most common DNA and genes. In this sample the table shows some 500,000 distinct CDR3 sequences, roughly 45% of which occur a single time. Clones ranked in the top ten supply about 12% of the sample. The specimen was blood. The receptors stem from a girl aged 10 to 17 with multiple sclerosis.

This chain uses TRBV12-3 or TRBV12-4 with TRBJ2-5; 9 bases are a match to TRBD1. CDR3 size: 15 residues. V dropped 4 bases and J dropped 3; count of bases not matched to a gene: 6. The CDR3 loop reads CASSSEGQGKETQYF. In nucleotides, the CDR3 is TGTGCCAGCAGTTCCGAGGGACAGGGAAAAGAGACCCAGTACTTC.

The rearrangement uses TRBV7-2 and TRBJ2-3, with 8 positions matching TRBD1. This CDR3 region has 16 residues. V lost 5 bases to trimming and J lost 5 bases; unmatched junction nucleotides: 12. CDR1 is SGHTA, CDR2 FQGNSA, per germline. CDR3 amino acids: CASSTRWQGAGDTQYF. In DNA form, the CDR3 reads TGTGCCAGCAGCACACGATGGCAGGGGGCCGGAGATACGCAGTATTTT.

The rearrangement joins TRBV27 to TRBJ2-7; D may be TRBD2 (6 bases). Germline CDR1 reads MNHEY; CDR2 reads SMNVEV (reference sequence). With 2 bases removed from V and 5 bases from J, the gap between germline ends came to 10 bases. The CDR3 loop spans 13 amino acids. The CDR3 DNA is TGTGCCAGCAGTTTACGGGACTTCGACGAGCAGTACTTC. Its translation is CASSLRDFDEQYF.

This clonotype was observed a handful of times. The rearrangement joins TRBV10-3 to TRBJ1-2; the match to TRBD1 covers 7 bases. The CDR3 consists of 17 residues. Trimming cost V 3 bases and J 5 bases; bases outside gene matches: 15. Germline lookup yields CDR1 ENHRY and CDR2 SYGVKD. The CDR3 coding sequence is TGTGCCATCAGTGACTCATCCGGGACAGTGGACCCTTATGGCTACACCTTC. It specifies CAISDSSGTVDPYGYTF.

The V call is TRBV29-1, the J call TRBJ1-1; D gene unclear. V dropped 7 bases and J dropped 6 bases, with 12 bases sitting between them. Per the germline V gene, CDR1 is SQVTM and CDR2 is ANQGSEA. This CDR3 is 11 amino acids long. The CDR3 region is CSGSRLAEAFF. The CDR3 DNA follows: TGCAGCGGTTCTAGGTTGGCTGAAGCTTTCTTT. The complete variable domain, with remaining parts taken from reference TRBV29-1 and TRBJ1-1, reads SAVISQKPSRDICQRGTSLTIQCQVDSQVTMMFWYRQQPGQSLTLIATANQGSEATYESGFVIDKFPISRPNLTFSTLTVSNMSPEDSSIYLCSGSRLAEAFFGQGTRLTVV.

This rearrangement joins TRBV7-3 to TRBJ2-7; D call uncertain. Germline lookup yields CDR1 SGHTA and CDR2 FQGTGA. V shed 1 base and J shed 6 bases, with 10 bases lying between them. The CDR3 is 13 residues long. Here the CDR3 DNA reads TGTGCCAGCAGCTTAAATTTGTCGGGCGAGCAGTACTTC. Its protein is CASSLNLSGEQYF.

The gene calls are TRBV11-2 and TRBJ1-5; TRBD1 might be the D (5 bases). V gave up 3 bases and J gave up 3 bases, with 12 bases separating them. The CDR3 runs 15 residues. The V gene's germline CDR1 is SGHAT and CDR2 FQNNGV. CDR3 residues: CASSLGVAVNQPQHF. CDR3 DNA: TGTGCCAGCAGCTTGGGGGTGGCAGTCAATCAGCCCCAGCATTTT.

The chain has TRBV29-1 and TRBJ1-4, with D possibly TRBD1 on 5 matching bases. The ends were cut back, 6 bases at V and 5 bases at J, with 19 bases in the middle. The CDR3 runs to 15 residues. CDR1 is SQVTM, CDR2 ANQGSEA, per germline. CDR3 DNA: TGCAGCGTCAAGACTAAAGGGACCTCAAATGAAAAACTGTTTTTT. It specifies CSVKTKGTSNEKLFF.

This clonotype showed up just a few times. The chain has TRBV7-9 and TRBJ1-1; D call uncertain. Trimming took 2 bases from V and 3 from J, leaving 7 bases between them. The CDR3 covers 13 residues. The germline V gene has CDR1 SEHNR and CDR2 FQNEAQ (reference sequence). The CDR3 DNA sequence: TGTGCCAGCAGCTTAATTAGGGACACTGAAGCTTTCTTT. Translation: CASSLIRDTEAFF.

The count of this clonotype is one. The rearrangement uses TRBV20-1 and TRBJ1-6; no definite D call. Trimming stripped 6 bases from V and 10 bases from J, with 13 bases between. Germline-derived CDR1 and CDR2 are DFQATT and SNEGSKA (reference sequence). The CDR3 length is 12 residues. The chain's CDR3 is CSAYLTGSPLHF. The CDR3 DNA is TGCAGTGCCTACCTGACCGGGTCACCCCTCCACTTT.